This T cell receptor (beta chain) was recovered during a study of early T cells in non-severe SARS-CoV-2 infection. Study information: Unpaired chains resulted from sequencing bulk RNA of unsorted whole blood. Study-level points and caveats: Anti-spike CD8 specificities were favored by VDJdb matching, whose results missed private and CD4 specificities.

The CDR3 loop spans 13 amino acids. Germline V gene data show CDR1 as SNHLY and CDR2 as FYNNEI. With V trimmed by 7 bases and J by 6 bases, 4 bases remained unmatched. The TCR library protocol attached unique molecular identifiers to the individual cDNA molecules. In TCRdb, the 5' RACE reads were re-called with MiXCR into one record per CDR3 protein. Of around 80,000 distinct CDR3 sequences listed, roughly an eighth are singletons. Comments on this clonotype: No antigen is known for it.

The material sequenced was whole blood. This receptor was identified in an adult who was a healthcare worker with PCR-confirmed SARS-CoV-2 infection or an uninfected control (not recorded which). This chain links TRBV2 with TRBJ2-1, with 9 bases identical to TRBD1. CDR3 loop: CASTRDRVNEQFF. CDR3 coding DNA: TGTGCCAGCACCCGGGACAGGGTCAATGAGCAGTTCTTC.